These 4 T cell receptor beta chains were sequenced from one sample in a study of vaccination and CD4 T cells after COVID-19. Specified treatment: approximately 9-day PBMC culture with coronavirus spike peptide pools or control peptides (ViraFEST assay). These receptors have no identified antigens. Cultured CD4+ T cell DNA was sequenced using the Oncomine TCR Beta short-read assay. Each CDR3 protein gets one entry after TCRdb re-called the PCR reads with MiXCR. This sample has 9,500 to 15,000 distinct CDR3 sequences; more than 30% occur once, and the top ten carry about 25%. The sequencing input was cultured CD4+ T cells from blood. These receptors originate from a human donor with COVID-19.

The chain recombines TRBV10-3 with TRBJ1-4; no clear D gene. CDR1 is ENHRY and CDR2 is SYGVKD in the germline V gene. CDR3 length: 13 residues. Deletions cut 8 bases from V and 8 bases from J, with 15 bases between. CDR3 DNA: TGTGCCATCGGGAACTCCAGCGGGGAAAAACTGTTTTTT. This sequence encodes CAIGNSSGEKLFF.

This clonotype showed up just a few times. CDR3: CSADTGDSGNTIYF. CDR3 coding DNA: TGCAGTGCGGACACAGGCGACTCTGGAAACACCATATATTTT. The chain employs TRBV20-1 and TRBJ1-3, with D tentatively TRBD1 (5 bases). The germline V and J ends were trimmed by 6 bases and 0 bases, with 12 bases remaining between them. In germline, CDR1 is DFQATT, CDR2 SNEGSKA (reference sequence). The CDR3 consists of 14 residues.

The CDR3 region has the DNA TGTGCCAGCACCCCCGGACCTCGGCAGGAGGGCGAGCAGTACTTC. Translating it yields CASTPGPRQEGEQYF. The chain is built from TRBV5-4 and TRBJ2-7; the D gene is possibly TRBD2 (6 bases). This CDR3 is 15 amino acids long. Germline loops: CDR1 SGHNT, CDR2 YYREEE (reference sequence). Trimming took 6 bases from V and 6 from J, leaving 22 bases between them.

The chain employs TRBV24-1 and TRBJ1-5; the match to TRBD1 covers 10 bases. J gave up 5 bases and V 9 bases, and 3 bases lay outside the gene matches. CDR1 and CDR2 (germline): KGHDR, SFDVKD. This CDR3 has 13 amino acids. The CDR3 sequence is CATSDRGYQPQHF. Here the CDR3 DNA reads TGTGCCACCTCGGACAGGGGGTATCAGCCCCAGCATTTT.